This TCR beta chain was identified in a study of shared clonotypes between healthy human individuals. This CDR3 comprises 14 residues. The V end lost 7 bases, the J end lost 1 base, and 15 bases lay between the germline ends. Looked up from germline, CDR1 is SQVTM and CDR2 is ANQGSEA. The method was immunoSEQ multiplex PCR; TCRdb's version includes in-frame clones alone and lacks a portion of them. The data show about 2.2 million clones, with 90% to 95% seen just once and more than 1.5% held by the top ten. It was CD45RO-negative cells, positively selected for CCR7, that made up naive CD8 cells, with terminally differentiated effector memory CD45RA+ cells excluded.

Specimen: naive CD8+ T cells from PBMCs. The clonotype originates from a man between 18 and 35 years old in good health. Some clones in this sample may be carry-over from other donors' samples. This chain uses TRBV29-1 with TRBJ2-3; unclear D gene. CDR3 sequence (DNA): TGCAGCGGTGCAGGACCCGGCGGCACAGATACGCAGTATTTT. It translates to CSGAGPGGTDTQYF.